Sequencing of this T cell receptor (beta chain) was carried out in a study of persistence of HIV-infected CD4 T cells. Cells were stimulated nonspecifically with anti-CD3/anti-CD28 magnetic beads. CD4+ T cells upregulating both CD40 ligand and CD69 were sorted as responding cells. Undetectable plasma HIV-1 RNA below 50 copies/mL lasted at least 4 years. Donors had CD4+ T cell counts above 400 cells/uL and were CMV-seropositive. The CDR3 length is 16 residues. The trim removed 5 bases at V and 4 bases at J, leaving 7 bases unmatched. The germline CDR1 and CDR2 sequences are MDHEN and SYDVKM. As for this clone: Its antigen is undetermined.

Sequencing used immunoSEQ version 4 in survey mode. Template was genomic DNA at 10 ng/uL, with up to 1 ug used per sample. Assay used: immunoSEQ multiplex PCR; TCRdb lists only in-frame clones, some missing. The table lists under 50,000 clones, roughly 90% of them singletons, with approximately 1.8% in the top ten. The sequence was collected from an adult man with HIV who was CMV-seropositive. This chain joins TRBV28 and TRBJ2-1, with 11 positions matching TRBD2. The starting material was CD4+ T cells sorted from PBMCs after roughly 18-hour stimulation, obtained from a patient who received antiretroviral therapy. CDR3 sequence: CASSLSGGASYNEQFF. CDR3 nucleotides: TGTGCCAGCAGTCTTAGCGGGGGGGCATCTTACAATGAGCAGTTCTTC.